Detailed here is one TCR beta chain. Sequencing was performed with immunoSEQ multiplex PCR; in TCRdb, only in-frame clones are kept and a portion is missing. The sample shows around 55,000 clones, roughly 90% of them seen only once. These data belong to a study of control samples from healthy donors and cancer patients. This CDR3 comprises 18 residues. Unmatched junction bases numbered 10, after V lost 4 bases and J lost 0 bases. Germline V CDR1 and CDR2: LNHDA, SQIVND (reference sequence). The clonotype originates from a man between 45 and 60 years old in good health. The sequencing sample was made of blood. The V call is TRBV19, the J call TRBJ2-7; TRBD2 matches 12 bases. CDR3 region: CASSTLTSGSHFSYEQYF. CDR3 coding DNA: TGTGCCAGTAGTACCTTGACTAGCGGGAGCCATTTCTCCTACGAGCAGTACTTC.